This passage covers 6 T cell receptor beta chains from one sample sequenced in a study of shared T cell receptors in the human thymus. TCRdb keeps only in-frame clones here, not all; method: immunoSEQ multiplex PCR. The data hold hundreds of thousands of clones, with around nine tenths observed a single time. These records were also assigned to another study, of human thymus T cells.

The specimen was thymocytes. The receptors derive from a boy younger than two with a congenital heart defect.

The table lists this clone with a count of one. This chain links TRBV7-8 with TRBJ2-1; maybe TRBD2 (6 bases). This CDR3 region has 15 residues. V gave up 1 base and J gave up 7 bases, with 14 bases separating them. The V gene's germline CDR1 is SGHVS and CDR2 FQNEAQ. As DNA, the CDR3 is TGTGCCAGCAGCTTAGGAGCCGCGGGGTCAAATGAGCAGTTCTTC. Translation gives CASSLGAAGSNEQFF. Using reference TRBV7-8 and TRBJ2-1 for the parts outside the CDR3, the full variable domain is GAGVSQSPRYKVAKRGQDVALRCDPISGHVSLFWYQQALGQGPEFLTYFQNEAQLDKSGLPSDRFFAERPEGSVSTLKIQRTQQEDSAVYLCASSLGAAGSNEQFFGPGTRLTVL.

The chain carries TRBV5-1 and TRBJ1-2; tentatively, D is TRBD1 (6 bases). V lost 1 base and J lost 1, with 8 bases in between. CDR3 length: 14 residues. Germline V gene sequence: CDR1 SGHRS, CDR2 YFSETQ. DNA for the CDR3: TGCGCCAGCAGCTTGTGGGGGCTTAACTATGGCTACACCTTC. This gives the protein CASSLWGLNYGYTF.

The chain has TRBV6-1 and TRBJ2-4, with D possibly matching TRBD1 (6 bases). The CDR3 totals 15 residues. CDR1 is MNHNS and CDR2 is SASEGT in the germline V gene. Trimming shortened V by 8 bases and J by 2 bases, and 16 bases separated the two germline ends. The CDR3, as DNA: TGTGCCAGCCCCCCGGGACACCAACCCAAAAACATTCAGTACTTC. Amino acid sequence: CASPPGHQPKNIQYF.

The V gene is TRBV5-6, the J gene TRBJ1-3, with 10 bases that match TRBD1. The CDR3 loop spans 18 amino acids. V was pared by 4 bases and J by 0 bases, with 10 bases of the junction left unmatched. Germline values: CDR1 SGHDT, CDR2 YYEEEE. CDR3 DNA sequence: TGTGCCAGCAGCCGAGAGGGGACAGGGGCGAGCTCTGGAAACACCATATATTTT. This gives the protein CASSREGTGASSGNTIYF.

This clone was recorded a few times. CDR3 nucleotides: TGTGCCAGCAGCCAAGAGAACAGTGAATGGGTCACTGAAGCTTTCTTT. Its translation is CASSQENSEWVTEAFF. The J gene is TRBJ1-1, the V gene TRBV4-2; D unresolved. The CDR3 is made up of 16 amino acids. V lost 0 bases, J lost 4 bases, and 15 bases lay in between. The germline CDR1 and CDR2 sequences are LGHNA and YNFKEQ.

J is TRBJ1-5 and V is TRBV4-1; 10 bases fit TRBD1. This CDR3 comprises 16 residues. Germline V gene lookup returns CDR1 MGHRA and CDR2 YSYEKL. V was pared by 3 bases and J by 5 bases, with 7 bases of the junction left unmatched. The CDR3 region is CASSQDPGQGYQPQHF. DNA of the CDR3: TGCGCCAGCAGCCAGGACCCGGGACAGGGGTATCAGCCCCAGCATTTT.